These T cell receptor beta chains were read from a single sample in a study of shared clonotypes between healthy human individuals. Libraries were prepared by immunoSEQ multiplex PCR; TCRdb keeps only in-frame clonotypes and omits some of them. The sample lists about 960,000 clones, over 75% occurring once. The source material was memory CD4+ T cells sorted from blood. Receptor source: a young man in good health. The CDR3 runs from the conserved cysteine through the conserved F or W. Fields, in order: D gene, clone size, CDR3 length, V gene, J gene, CDR3 DNA, CDR3 protein. The D gene is left open where the match is weak. Clone size is shown for a subset of rows, as once, few, many or a class of expanded clone.

d_call: TRBD2; clone_size: NA; cdr3_length: 17; v_call: TRBV5-1; j_call: TRBJ2-5; cdr3_nt: TGCGCCAGCAGCCCACGGACTAGCGGGGGAACTCAAGAGACCCAGTACTTC; cdr3_aa: CASSPRTSGGTQETQYF
d_call: NA; clone_size: NA; cdr3_length: 16; v_call: TRBV6-4; j_call: TRBJ1-5; cdr3_nt: TGTGCCAGCAGTGAGGAGGGCCAGGGCATCAATCAGCCCCAGCATTTT; cdr3_aa: CASSEEGQGINQPQHF
d_call: NA; clone_size: NA; cdr3_length: 15; v_call: TRBV7-8; j_call: TRBJ2-1; cdr3_nt: TGTGCCAGCAGCTTAGTTGGGGGCCATTACAATGAGCAGTTCTTC; cdr3_aa: CASSLVGGHYNEQFF
d_call: NA; clone_size: NA; cdr3_length: 12; v_call: TRBV25-1; j_call: TRBJ2-7; cdr3_nt: TGTGCCAGCAGTCCGACAGGCTACGAGCAGTACTTC; cdr3_aa: CASSPTGYEQYF
d_call: TRBD1; clone_size: NA; cdr3_length: 15; v_call: TRBV7-2; j_call: TRBJ2-7; cdr3_nt: TGTGCCAGCAGCTTAAACTTTCGGGACAGGGGCGAGCAGTACTTC; cdr3_aa: CASSLNFRDRGEQYF
d_call: NA; clone_size: NA; cdr3_length: 13; v_call: TRBV30; j_call: TRBJ2-2; cdr3_nt: TGTGCCTGGAGACTCCACGGAACCGGGGAGCTGTTTTTT; cdr3_aa: CAWRLHGTGELFF
d_call: NA; clone_size: NA; cdr3_length: 13; v_call: TRBV5-1; j_call: TRBJ1-2; cdr3_nt: TGCGCCAGCAGCTTGGCACCTAACTATGGCTACACCTTC; cdr3_aa: CASSLAPNYGYTF
d_call: NA; clone_size: NA; cdr3_length: 13; v_call: TRBV10-3; j_call: TRBJ1-1; cdr3_nt: TGTGCCATCAGTGTACAGACGAACACTGAAGCTTTCTTT; cdr3_aa: CAISVQTNTEAFF
d_call: TRBD1; clone_size: NA; cdr3_length: 15; v_call: TRBV5-1; j_call: TRBJ1-5; cdr3_nt: TGCGCCAGCAGCTTGGAGGGACAGGTCAATCAGCCCCAGCATTTT; cdr3_aa: CASSLEGQVNQPQHF
d_call: NA; clone_size: NA; cdr3_length: 15; v_call: TRBV30; j_call: TRBJ2-7; cdr3_nt: TGTGCCTGGAGTGTACAGGCTAGCGTGATCTACGAGCAGTACTTC; cdr3_aa: CAWSVQASVIYEQYF
d_call: NA; clone_size: NA; cdr3_length: 14; v_call: TRBV27; j_call: TRBJ2-5; cdr3_nt: TGTGCCAGCAGTTTACGGGGGTTCGGGGAGACCCAGTACTTC; cdr3_aa: CASSLRGFGETQYF
d_call: NA; clone_size: NA; cdr3_length: 13; v_call: TRBV18; j_call: TRBJ2-2; cdr3_nt: TGTGCCAGCTCACCACAAAACACCGGGGAGCTGTTTTTT; cdr3_aa: CASSPQNTGELFF
d_call: NA; clone_size: NA; cdr3_length: 16; v_call: TRBV30; j_call: TRBJ1-2; cdr3_nt: TGTGCCTGGAGTGCAATTGGGTGGGGCGCGAATCGTGGCTACACCTTC; cdr3_aa: CAWSAIGWGANRGYTF
d_call: NA; clone_size: NA; cdr3_length: 13; v_call: TRBV2; j_call: TRBJ2-2; cdr3_nt: TGTGCCAGCAAGCAGTGGGACACCGGGGAGCTGTTTTTT; cdr3_aa: CASKQWDTGELFF
d_call: NA; clone_size: once; cdr3_length: 14; v_call: TRBV19; j_call: TRBJ1-1; cdr3_nt: TGTGCCAGTAGAGGGACGGGGAAGAACAATGAAGCTTTCTTT; cdr3_aa: CASRGTGKNNEAFF
d_call: TRBD2; clone_size: few; cdr3_length: 13; v_call: TRBV28; j_call: TRBJ2-5; cdr3_nt: TGTGCCAGCAGTTTAACGGGGGGGGAGACCCAGTACTTC; cdr3_aa: CASSLTGGETQYF
d_call: TRBD2; clone_size: NA; cdr3_length: 16; v_call: TRBV4-2; j_call: TRBJ2-5; cdr3_nt: TGTGCCAGCAGCCGGACTAGCGGGGGGGCCGAGGAGACCCAGTACTTC; cdr3_aa: CASSRTSGGAEETQYF
d_call: TRBD2; clone_size: NA; cdr3_length: 16; v_call: TRBV5-4; j_call: TRBJ2-1; cdr3_nt: TGTGCCAGCAGCTTGGGGACTAGCGGGGCGTTCAATGAGCAGTTCTTC; cdr3_aa: CASSLGTSGAFNEQFF
d_call: NA; clone_size: NA; cdr3_length: 16; v_call: TRBV4-1; j_call: TRBJ2-5; cdr3_nt: TGCGCCAGCAGCCAAGGAAGGGGTGGGTCCCAAGAGACCCAGTACTTC; cdr3_aa: CASSQGRGGSQETQYF
d_call: NA; clone_size: NA; cdr3_length: 15; v_call: TRBV29-1; j_call: TRBJ1-1; cdr3_nt: TGCAGCGTTGGTGGGACACGGGCGGTGAACACTGAAGCTTTCTTT; cdr3_aa: CSVGGTRAVNTEAFF
d_call: NA; clone_size: NA; cdr3_length: 13; v_call: TRBV7-6; j_call: TRBJ2-1; cdr3_nt: TGTGCCAGCAGCTACTCATCCTACAATGAGCAGTTCTTC; cdr3_aa: CASSYSSYNEQFF
d_call: NA; clone_size: few; cdr3_length: 13; v_call: TRBV28; j_call: TRBJ1-5; cdr3_nt: TGTGCCAGCAGTTCCCTCGCTGGTCAGCCCCAGCATTTT; cdr3_aa: CASSSLAGQPQHF
d_call: NA; clone_size: NA; cdr3_length: 12; v_call: TRBV6-6; j_call: TRBJ2-5; cdr3_nt: TGTGCCAGCAGTTACTCTAGAGAGACCCAGTACTTC; cdr3_aa: CASSYSRETQYF
d_call: NA; clone_size: many; cdr3_length: 15; v_call: TRBV19; j_call: TRBJ2-1; cdr3_nt: TGTGCCAGTAGTCCCGCTCGGGTCAGGGGTAATGAGCAGTTCTTC; cdr3_aa: CASSPARVRGNEQFF
d_call: TRBD1; clone_size: NA; cdr3_length: 15; v_call: TRBV2; j_call: TRBJ1-6; cdr3_nt: TGTGCCAGCAAGGTTGGGACAGGGGAGAATTCACCCCTCCACTTT; cdr3_aa: CASKVGTGENSPLHF
d_call: NA; clone_size: NA; cdr3_length: 15; v_call: TRBV5-6; j_call: TRBJ2-1; cdr3_nt: TGTGCCAGCCTAATGGCGGGACTTAGGTACAATGAGCAGTTCTTC; cdr3_aa: CASLMAGLRYNEQFF
d_call: TRBD1; clone_size: NA; cdr3_length: 16; v_call: TRBV5-5; j_call: TRBJ1-1; cdr3_nt: TGTGCCAGCAGCCAAGGACAGGGTAAGGGAAACACTGAAGCTTTCTTT; cdr3_aa: CASSQGQGKGNTEAFF
d_call: NA; clone_size: NA; cdr3_length: 14; v_call: TRBV6-1; j_call: TRBJ1-5; cdr3_nt: TGTGCCAGCAGTGCTGGGGGGGGCAATCAGCCCCAGCATTTT; cdr3_aa: CASSAGGGNQPQHF
d_call: NA; clone_size: NA; cdr3_length: 15; v_call: TRBV4-3; j_call: TRBJ2-6; cdr3_nt: TGCGCCAGCAGCCAAGGGGGGTACGGGGCCAACGTCCTGACTTTC; cdr3_aa: CASSQGGYGANVLTF
d_call: NA; clone_size: once; cdr3_length: 15; v_call: TRBV10-1; j_call: TRBJ2-1; cdr3_nt: TGCGCCAGCAGTCCCACCTCGATGGGCGACAATGAGCAGTTCTTC; cdr3_aa: CASSPTSMGDNEQFF
d_call: TRBD2; clone_size: NA; cdr3_length: 16; v_call: TRBV28; j_call: TRBJ2-1; cdr3_nt: TGTGCCAGCAGTTTAGAACTAGCGGGGGGAAGGGATGAGCAGTTCTTC; cdr3_aa: CASSLELAGGRDEQFF
d_call: NA; clone_size: NA; cdr3_length: 14; v_call: TRBV7-9; j_call: TRBJ1-2; cdr3_nt: TGTGCCAGCAGCTTCACCGGCTCCTTAGAGGGCTACACCTTC; cdr3_aa: CASSFTGSLEGYTF
d_call: TRBD1; clone_size: NA; cdr3_length: 14; v_call: TRBV6-1; j_call: TRBJ1-1; cdr3_nt: TGTGCCAGCAGAAGTTACAGGGGGAACACTGAAGCTTTCTTT; cdr3_aa: CASRSYRGNTEAFF
d_call: TRBD2; clone_size: NA; cdr3_length: 12; v_call: TRBV30; j_call: TRBJ2-1; cdr3_nt: TGTGCCTGGACCGAATACCGGACTAGGCAGTTCTTC; cdr3_aa: CAWTEYRTRQFF
d_call: TRBD2; clone_size: NA; cdr3_length: 16; v_call: TRBV9; j_call: TRBJ2-7; cdr3_nt: TGTGCCAGCAGCTCCCCTCTAGCTAGCGGGAGTGACGAGCAGTACTTC; cdr3_aa: CASSSPLASGSDEQYF
d_call: NA; clone_size: NA; cdr3_length: 15; v_call: TRBV5-1; j_call: TRBJ2-7; cdr3_nt: TGCGCCAGCAGCAAGGAATGGGGGGCAAGGCACGAGCAGTACTTC; cdr3_aa: CASSKEWGARHEQYF
d_call: TRBD2; clone_size: NA; cdr3_length: 16; v_call: TRBV5-4; j_call: TRBJ2-2; cdr3_nt: TGTGCCAGCAGCTCGTTAGCGGGAGGTTGGACCGGGGAGCTGTTTTTT; cdr3_aa: CASSSLAGGWTGELFF
d_call: TRBD1; clone_size: NA; cdr3_length: 17; v_call: TRBV6-1; j_call: TRBJ2-1; cdr3_nt: TGTGCCAGCAGTGGTGTGTGGGGACAGGGGGCCCTGGATGAGCAGTTCTTC; cdr3_aa: CASSGVWGQGALDEQFF